Below are 3 T cell receptor beta chains sequenced from a single sample in a study of cytomegalovirus exposure and HLA in healthy donors. This PCR relied on a set of 60 Vbeta primers and 13 Jbeta primers. TCRdb keeps only in-frame clones here, not all; method: immunoSEQ multiplex PCR. This table has about 77,000 clones, around three quarters appearing once. Sample: PBMCs. These receptor sequences come from a man aged 35 to 55 in good health and CMV-seronegative.

The rearrangement joins TRBV9 to TRBJ1-1, with D possibly being TRBD1 (5 bases). Per the germline V gene, CDR1 is SGDLS and CDR2 is YYNGEE. Trimming stripped 5 bases from V and 8 bases from J, with 13 bases between. The CDR3 extends over 12 amino acids. CDR3 DNA sequence: TGTGCCAGCAGATCGTTGGGGGGGGAAGCTTTCTTT. It is translated as CASRSLGGEAFF.

The chain recombines TRBV10-3 with TRBJ2-2; TRBD1 aligns across 7 bases. The CDR3 length is 15 residues. CDR1 ENHRY and CDR2 SYGVKD come from the germline V gene. Losses at the gene ends were 4 bases for V and 5 bases for J; bases not matched to a gene: 7. As DNA, the CDR3 is TGTGCCATCAGTGGACAGGGCCGGAGGACCGGGGAGCTGTTTTTT. It yields the protein CAISGQGRRTGELFF.

The J gene is TRBJ1-1, the V gene TRBV29-1; D remains unclear. The length of the CDR3 is 13 residues. The V and J ends lost 7 bases and 1 base respectively, with 13 bases between them. From germline, CDR1 is SQVTM and CDR2 ANQGSEA. CDR3 residues: CSAAGEGNTEAFF. The CDR3 DNA reads TGCAGCGCCGCCGGTGAGGGGAACACTGAAGCTTTCTTT.